The clone carrying this T cell receptor (beta chain) appeared a single time. This record comes from a study of shared clonotypes between healthy human individuals. The CDR3 has 16 amino acids. The germline gives CDR1 MDHEN, CDR2 SYDVKM. V lost 5 bases and J 2 bases, leaving 18 bases between the germline ends. Using immunoSEQ multiplex PCR, the repertoire was profiled, and TCRdb retains in-frame clones only, with some absent. This sample carries around 480,000 clones, approximately 79% of them seen once, and the ten largest clones take approximately 13%. This chain joins TRBV28 and TRBJ2-5; D call uncertain. Sequenced sample: PBMCs. This clonotype was obtained from a woman aged 40 to 50 in good health. Some clones in this sample may be carry-over from other donors' samples. CDR3 region: CASSARRGVGQETQYF. DNA for the CDR3: TGTGCCAGCAGTGCACGCCGCGGAGTAGGTCAAGAGACCCAGTACTTC.